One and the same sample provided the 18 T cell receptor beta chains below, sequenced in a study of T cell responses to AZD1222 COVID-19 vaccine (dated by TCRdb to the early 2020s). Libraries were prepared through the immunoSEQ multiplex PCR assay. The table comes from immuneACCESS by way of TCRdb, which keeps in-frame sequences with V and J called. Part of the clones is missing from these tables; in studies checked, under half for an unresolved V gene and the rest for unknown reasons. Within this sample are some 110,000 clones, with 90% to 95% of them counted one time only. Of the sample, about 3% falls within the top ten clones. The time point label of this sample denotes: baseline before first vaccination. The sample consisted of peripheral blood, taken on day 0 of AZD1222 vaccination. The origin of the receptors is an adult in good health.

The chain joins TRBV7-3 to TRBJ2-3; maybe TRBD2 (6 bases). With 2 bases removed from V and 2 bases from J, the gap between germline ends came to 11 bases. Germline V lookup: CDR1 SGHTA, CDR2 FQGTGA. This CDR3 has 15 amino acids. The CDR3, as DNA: TGTGCCAGCAGCTTACGGGGCGGGGCCACAGATACGCAGTATTTT. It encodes CASSLRGGATDTQYF.

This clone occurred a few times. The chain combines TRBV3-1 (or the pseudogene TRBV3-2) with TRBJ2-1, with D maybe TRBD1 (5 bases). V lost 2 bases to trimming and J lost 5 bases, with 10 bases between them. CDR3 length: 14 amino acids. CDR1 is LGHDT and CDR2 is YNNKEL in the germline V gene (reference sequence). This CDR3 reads CASSQWWGHNEQFF. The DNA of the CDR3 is TGTGCCAGCAGCCAATGGTGGGGCCACAATGAGCAGTTCTTC.

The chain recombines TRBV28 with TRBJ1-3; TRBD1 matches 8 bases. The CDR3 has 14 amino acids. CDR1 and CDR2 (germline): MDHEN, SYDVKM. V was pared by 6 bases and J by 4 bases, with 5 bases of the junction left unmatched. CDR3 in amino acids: CASSPQGGGNTIYF. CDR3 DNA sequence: TGTGCCAGCAGCCCACAGGGGGGAGGAAACACCATATATTTT. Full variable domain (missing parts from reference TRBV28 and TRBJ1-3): DVKVTQSSRYLVKRTGEKVFLECVQDMDHENMFWYRQDPGLGLRLIYFSYDVKMKEKGDIPEGYSVSREKKERFSLILESASTNQTSMYLCASSPQGGGNTIYFGEGSWLTVV.

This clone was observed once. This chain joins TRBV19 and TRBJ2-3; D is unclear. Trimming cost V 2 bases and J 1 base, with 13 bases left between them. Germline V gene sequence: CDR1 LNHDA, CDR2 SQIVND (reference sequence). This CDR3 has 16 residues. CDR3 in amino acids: CASSISRVIGTDTQYF. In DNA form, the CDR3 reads TGTGCCAGTAGTATATCGCGAGTTATTGGCACAGATACGCAGTATTTT.

CDR3 bases: TGTGCCAGCAGGCAAACTAGCGGGAGAGCGTATGAGCAGTTCTTC. This codes for CASRQTSGRAYEQFF. This chain uses TRBV28 with TRBJ2-1, with 11 bases identical to TRBD2. Germline CDR1 reads MDHEN; CDR2 reads SYDVKM. This CDR3 has 15 amino acids. V trimming: 6 bases; J trimming: 8 bases; junction bases outside the gene matches: 9.

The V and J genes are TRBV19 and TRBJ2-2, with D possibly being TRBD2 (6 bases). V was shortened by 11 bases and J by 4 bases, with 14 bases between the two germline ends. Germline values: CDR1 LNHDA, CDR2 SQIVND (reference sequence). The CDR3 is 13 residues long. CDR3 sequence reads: CAATRDSTGELFF. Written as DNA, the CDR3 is TGTGCCGCGACACGGGACTCCACCGGGGAGCTGTTTTTT.

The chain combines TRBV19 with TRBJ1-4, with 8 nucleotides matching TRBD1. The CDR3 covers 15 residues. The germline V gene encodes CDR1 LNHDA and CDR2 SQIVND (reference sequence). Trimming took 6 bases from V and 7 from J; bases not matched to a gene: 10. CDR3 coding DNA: TGTGCCAGTAGGGTAACAGGGGGGTTGAGTGAAAAACTGTTTTTT. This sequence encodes CASRVTGGLSEKLFF.

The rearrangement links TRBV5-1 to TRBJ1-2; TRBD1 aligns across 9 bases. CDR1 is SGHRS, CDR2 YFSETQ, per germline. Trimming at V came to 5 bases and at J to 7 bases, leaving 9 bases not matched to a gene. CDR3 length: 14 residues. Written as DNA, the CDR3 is TGCGCCAGCAGACCAATAGAACAGGGGGCTGGCTACACCTTC. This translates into CASRPIEQGAGYTF.

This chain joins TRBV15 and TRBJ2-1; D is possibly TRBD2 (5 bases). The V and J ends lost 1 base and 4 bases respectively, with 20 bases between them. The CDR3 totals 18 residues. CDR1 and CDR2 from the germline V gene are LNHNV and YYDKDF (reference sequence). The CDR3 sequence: CATSRGPPTTVRYNEQFF. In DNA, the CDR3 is TGTGCCACCAGCAGAGGCCCCCCGACTACCGTACGATACAATGAGCAGTTCTTC.

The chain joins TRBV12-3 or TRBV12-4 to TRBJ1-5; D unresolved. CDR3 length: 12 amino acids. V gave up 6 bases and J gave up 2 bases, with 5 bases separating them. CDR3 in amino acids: CASRVGNQPQHF. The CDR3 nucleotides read TGTGCCAGCAGGGTGGGCAATCAGCCCCAGCATTTT.

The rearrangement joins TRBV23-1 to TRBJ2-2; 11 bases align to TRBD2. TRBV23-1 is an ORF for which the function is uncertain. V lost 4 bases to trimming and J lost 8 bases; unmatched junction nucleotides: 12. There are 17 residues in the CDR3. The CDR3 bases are TGCGCCAGCAGTCCTAGTAGCGGGAGGGGAATAGGAGGGGAGCTGTTTTTT. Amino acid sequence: CASSPSSGRGIGGELFF.

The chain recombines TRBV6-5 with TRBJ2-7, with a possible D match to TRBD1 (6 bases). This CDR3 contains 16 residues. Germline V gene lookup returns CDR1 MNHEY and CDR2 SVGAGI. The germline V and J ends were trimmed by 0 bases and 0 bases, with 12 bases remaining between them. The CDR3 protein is CASSYSGTGSSYEQYF. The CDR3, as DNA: TGTGCCAGCAGTTACTCGGGCACAGGGTCCTCCTACGAGCAGTACTTC.

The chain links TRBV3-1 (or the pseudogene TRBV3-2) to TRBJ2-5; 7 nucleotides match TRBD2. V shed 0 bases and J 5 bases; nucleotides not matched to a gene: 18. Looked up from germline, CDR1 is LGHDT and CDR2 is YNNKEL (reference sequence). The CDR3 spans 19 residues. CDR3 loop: CASSQDSAGRVYPMETQYF. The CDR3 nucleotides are TGTGCCAGCAGCCAAGATTCAGCAGGGAGGGTGTACCCTATGGAGACCCAGTACTTC.

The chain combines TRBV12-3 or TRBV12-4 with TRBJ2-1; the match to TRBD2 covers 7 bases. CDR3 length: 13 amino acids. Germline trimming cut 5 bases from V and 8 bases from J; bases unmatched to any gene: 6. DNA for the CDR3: TGTGCCAGCAGTGGCGGGAGCGCCGATGAGCAGTTCTTC. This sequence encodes CASSGGSADEQFF.

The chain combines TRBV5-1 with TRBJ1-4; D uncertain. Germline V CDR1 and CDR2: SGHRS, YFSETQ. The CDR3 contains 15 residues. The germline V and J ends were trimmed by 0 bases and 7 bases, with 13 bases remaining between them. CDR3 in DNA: TGCGCCAGCAGCTTGGAGGGCAATAGAGGTGAAAAACTGTTTTTT. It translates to CASSLEGNRGEKLFF. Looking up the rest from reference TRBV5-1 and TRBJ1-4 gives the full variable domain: KAGVTQTPRYLIKTRGQQVTLSCSPISGHRSVSWYQQTPGQGLQFLFEYFSETQRNKGNFPGRFSGRQFSNSRSEMNVSTLELGDSALYLCASSLEGNRGEKLFFGSGTQLSVL.

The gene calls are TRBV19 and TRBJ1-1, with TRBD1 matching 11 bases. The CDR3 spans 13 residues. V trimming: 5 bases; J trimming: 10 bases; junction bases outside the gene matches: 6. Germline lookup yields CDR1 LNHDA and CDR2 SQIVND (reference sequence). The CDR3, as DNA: TGTGCCAGTAGTTGGACAGGGGGCGTTGGAGCTTTCTTT. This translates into CASSWTGGVGAFF.

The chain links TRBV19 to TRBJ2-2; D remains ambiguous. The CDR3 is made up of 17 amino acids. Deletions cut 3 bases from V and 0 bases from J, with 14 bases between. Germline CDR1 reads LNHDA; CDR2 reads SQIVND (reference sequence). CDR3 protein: CASSILYGAANTGELFF. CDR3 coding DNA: TGTGCCAGTAGTATCCTCTATGGCGCCGCGAACACCGGGGAGCTGTTTTTT. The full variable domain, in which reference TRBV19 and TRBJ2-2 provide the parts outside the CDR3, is DGGITQSPKYLFRKEGQNVTLSCEQNLNHDAMYWYRQDPGQGLRLIYYSQIVNDFQKGDIAEGYSVSREKKESFPLTVTSAQKNPTAFYLCASSILYGAANTGELFFGEGSRLTVL.

DNA for the CDR3: TGTGCCGGGTGGGACCTCGGGTCACCCCTCCACTTT. This encodes CAGWDLGSPLHF. The chain carries TRBV7-9 and TRBJ1-6, with D possibly being TRBD1 (5 bases). Trimming removed 11 bases from V and 10 bases from J, with 15 bases in between. Germline CDR1 reads SEHNR; CDR2 reads FQNEAQ (reference sequence). The CDR3 is 12 amino acids.